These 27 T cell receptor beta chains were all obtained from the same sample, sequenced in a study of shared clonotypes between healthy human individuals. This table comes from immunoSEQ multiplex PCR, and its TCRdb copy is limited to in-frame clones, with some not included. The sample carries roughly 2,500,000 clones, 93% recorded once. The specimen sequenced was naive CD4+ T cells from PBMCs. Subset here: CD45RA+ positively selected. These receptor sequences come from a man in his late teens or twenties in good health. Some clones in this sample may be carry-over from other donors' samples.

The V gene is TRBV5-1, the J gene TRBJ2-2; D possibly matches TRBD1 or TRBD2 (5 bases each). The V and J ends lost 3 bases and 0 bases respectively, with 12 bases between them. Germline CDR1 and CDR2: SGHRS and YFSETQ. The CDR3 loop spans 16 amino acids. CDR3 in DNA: TGCGCCAGCAGCTGGTCGGGACGGGCGAACACCGGGGAGCTGTTTTTT. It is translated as CASSWSGRANTGELFF. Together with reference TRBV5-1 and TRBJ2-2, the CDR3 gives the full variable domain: KAGVTQTPRYLIKTRGQQVTLSCSPISGHRSVSWYQQTPGQGLQFLFEYFSETQRNKGNFPGRFSGRQFSNSRSEMNVSTLELGDSALYLCASSWSGRANTGELFFGEGSRLTVL.

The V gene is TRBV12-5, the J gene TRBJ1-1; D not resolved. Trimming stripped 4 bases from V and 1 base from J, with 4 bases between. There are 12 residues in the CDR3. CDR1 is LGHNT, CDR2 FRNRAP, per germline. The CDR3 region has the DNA TGTGCTAGTGGTTATGAGAACACTGAAGCTTTCTTT. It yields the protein CASGYENTEAFF.

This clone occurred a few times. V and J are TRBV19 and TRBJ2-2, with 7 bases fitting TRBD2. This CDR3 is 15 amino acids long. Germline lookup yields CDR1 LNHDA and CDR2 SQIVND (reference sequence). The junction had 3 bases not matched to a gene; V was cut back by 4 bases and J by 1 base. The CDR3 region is CASSRERENTGELFF. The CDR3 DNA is TGTGCCAGTAGTAGAGAGCGGGAGAACACCGGGGAGCTGTTTTTT.

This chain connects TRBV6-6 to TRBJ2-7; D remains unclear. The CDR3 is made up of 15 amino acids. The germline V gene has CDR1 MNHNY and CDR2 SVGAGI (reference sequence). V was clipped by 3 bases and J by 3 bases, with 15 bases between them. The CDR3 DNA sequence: TGTGCCAGCAGTTATTTAGCCCTGGGCAGCTACGAGCAGTACTTC. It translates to CASSYLALGSYEQYF.

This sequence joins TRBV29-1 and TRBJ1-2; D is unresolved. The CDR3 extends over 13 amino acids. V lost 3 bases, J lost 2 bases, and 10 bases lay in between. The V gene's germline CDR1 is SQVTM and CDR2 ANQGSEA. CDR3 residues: CSVDGLRNYGYTF. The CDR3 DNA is TGCAGCGTTGACGGCTTGAGGAACTATGGCTACACCTTC.

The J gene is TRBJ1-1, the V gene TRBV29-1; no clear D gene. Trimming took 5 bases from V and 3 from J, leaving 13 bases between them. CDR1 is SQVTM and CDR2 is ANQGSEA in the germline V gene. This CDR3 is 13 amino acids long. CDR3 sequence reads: CSVQYSPYTEAFF. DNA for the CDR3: TGCAGCGTTCAATACAGCCCGTACACTGAAGCTTTCTTT.

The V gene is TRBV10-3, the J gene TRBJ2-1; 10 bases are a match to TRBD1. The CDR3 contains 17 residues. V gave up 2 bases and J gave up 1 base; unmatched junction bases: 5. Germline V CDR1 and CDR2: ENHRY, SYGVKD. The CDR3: CAISERRDRGSYNEQFF. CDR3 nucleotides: TGTGCCATCAGTGAGCGAAGGGACAGGGGATCCTACAATGAGCAGTTCTTC.

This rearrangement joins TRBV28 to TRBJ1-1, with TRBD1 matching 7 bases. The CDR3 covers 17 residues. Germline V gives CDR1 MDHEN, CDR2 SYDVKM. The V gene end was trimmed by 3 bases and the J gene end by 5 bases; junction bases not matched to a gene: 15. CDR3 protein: CASSLGRVGGAGTEAFF. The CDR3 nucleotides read TGTGCCAGCAGTTTGGGGAGAGTAGGGGGCGCAGGGACTGAAGCTTTCTTT.

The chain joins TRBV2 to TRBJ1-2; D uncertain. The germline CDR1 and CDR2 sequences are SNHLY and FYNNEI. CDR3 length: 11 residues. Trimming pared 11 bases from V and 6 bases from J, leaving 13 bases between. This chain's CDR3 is CAVRTQHGYTF. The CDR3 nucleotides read TGTGCCGTACGAACCCAGCATGGCTACACCTTC.

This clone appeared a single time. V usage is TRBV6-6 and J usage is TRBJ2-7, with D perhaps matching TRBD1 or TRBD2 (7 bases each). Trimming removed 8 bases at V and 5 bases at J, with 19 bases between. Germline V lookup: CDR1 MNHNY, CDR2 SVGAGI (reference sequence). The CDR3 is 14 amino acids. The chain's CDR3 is CASQGGTPPNEQYF. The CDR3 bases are TGTGCCAGCCAGGGGGGGACTCCCCCTAACGAGCAGTACTTC.

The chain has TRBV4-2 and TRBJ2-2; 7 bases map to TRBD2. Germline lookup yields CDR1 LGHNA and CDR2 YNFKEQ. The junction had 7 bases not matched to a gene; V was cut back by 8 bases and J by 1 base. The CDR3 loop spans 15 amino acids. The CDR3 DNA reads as TGTGCCAGCCCCCCGGGGGGACGGAACACCGGGGAGCTGTTTTTT. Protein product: CASPPGGRNTGELFF.

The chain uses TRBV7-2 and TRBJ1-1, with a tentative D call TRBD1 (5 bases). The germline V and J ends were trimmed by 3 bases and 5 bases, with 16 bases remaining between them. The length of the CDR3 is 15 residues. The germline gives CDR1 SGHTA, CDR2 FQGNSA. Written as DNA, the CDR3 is TGTGCCAGCAGCTTTCCCCGGGGCGCCTCGACTGAAGCTTTCTTT. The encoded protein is CASSFPRGASTEAFF.

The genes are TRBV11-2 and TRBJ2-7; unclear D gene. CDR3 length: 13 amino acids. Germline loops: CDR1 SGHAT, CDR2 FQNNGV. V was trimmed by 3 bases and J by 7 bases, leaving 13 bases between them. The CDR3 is CASSFDMMGEQYF. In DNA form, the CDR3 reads TGTGCCAGCAGCTTTGACATGATGGGAGAGCAGTACTTC.

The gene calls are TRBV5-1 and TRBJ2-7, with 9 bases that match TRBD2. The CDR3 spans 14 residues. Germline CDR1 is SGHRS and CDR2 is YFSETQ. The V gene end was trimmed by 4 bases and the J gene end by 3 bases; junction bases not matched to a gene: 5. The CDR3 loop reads CASSTTSGVYEQYF. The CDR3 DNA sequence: TGCGCCAGCAGCACGACTAGCGGAGTCTACGAGCAGTACTTC.

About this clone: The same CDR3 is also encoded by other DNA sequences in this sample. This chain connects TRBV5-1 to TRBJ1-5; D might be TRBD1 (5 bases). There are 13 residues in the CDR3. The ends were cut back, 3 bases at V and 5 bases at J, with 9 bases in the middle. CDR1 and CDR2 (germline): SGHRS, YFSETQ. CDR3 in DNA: TGCGCCAGCAGCTCCCAAGGGGATCAGCCCCAGCATTTT. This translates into CASSSQGDQPQHF.

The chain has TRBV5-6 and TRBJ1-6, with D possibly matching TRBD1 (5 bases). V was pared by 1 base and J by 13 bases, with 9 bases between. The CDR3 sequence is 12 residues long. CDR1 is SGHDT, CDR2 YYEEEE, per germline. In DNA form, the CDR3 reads TGTGCCAGCAGCTTGAGGGGATTGCCCCTCCACTTT. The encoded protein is CASSLRGLPLHF.

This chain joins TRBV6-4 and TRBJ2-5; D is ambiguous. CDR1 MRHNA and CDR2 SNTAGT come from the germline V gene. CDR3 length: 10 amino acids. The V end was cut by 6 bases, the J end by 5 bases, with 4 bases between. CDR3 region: CASSAETQYF. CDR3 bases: TGTGCCAGCAGCGCGGAGACCCAGTACTTC.

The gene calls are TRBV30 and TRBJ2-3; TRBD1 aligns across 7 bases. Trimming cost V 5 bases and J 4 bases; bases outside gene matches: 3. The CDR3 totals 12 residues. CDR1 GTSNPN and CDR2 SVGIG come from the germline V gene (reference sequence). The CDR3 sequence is CAWGQAADTQYF. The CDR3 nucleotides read TGTGCCTGGGGACAGGCTGCAGATACGCAGTATTTT.

The CDR3 region is CATSRPLGAQYF. As DNA, the CDR3 is TGTGCCACCAGCAGACCGCTAGGGGCCCAGTACTTC. The gene calls are TRBV15 and TRBJ2-5; tentative D call: TRBD1 (5 bases). The V gene lost 2 bases and the J gene lost 9 bases, with 10 bases spanning the gap. From germline, CDR1 is LNHNV and CDR2 YYDKDF (reference sequence). There are 12 residues in the CDR3.

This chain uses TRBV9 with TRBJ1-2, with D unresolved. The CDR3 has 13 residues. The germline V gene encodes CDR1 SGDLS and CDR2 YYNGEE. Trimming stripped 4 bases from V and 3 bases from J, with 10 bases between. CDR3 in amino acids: CASSSMDYYGYTF. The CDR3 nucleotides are TGTGCCAGCAGCTCTATGGACTACTATGGCTACACCTTC.

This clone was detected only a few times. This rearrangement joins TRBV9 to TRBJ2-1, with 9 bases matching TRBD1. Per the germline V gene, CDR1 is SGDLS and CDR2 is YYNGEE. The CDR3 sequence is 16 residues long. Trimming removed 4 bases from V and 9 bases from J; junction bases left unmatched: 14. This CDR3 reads CASSPSAGQGLSEQFF. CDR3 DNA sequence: TGTGCCAGCAGCCCCAGTGCCGGACAGGGGCTAAGTGAGCAGTTCTTC.

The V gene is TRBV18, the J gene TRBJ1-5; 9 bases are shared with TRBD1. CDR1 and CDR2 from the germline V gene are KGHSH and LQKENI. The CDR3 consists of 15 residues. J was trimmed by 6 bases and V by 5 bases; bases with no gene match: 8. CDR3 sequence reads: CASSAGTGNGQPQHF. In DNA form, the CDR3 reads TGTGCCAGCTCAGCCGGGACAGGGAATGGTCAGCCCCAGCATTTT. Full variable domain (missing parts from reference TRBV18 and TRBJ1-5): NAGVMQNPRHLVRRRGQEARLRCSPMKGHSHVYWYRQLPEEGLKFMVYLQKENIIDESGMPKERFSAEFPKEGPSILRIQQVVRGDSAAYFCASSAGTGNGQPQHFGDGTRLSIL.

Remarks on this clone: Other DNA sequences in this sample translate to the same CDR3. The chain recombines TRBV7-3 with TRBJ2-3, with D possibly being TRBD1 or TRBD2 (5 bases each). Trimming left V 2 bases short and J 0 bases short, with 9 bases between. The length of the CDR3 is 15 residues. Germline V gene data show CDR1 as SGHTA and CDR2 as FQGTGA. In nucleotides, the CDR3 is TGTGCCAGCAGCTTATCGGGGACCAGCACAGATACGCAGTATTTT. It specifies CASSLSGTSTDTQYF.

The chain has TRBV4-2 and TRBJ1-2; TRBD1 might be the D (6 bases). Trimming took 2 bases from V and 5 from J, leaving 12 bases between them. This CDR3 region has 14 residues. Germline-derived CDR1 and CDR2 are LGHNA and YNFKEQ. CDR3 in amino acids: CASSQLEGGYGYTF. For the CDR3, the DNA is TGTGCCAGCAGCCAATTGGAAGGGGGGTATGGCTACACCTTC.

The CDR3 is CASSVGERLASTGELFF. The CDR3, as DNA: TGTGCCAGCAGTGTAGGGGAAAGGTTAGCGTCCACCGGGGAGCTGTTTTTT. This sequence joins TRBV2 and TRBJ2-2; D tentatively fits TRBD1 or TRBD2 (5 bases each). Germline assignment: CDR1 SNHLY and CDR2 FYNNEI. V lost 4 bases to trimming and J lost 4 bases, with 19 bases between them. The CDR3 runs 17 residues.

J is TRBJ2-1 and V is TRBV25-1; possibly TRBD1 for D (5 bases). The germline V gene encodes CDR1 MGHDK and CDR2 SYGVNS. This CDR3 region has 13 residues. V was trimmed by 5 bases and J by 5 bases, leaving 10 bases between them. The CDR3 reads CASSRQTDNEQFF. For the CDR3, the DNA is TGTGCCAGCAGTCGGCAGACAGACAATGAGCAGTTCTTC.

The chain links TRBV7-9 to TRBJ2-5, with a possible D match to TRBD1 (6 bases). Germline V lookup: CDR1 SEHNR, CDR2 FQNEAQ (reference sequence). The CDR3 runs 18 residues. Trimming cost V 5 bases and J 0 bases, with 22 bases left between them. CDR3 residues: CASSGTMDSSWYQETQYF. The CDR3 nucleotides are TGTGCCAGCAGCGGAACTATGGACAGTAGTTGGTACCAAGAGACCCAGTACTTC.